This is a list of T cell receptor beta chains from one sample in a study of neurological immune-mediated disorders. TCRdb re-called the 5' RACE reads with MiXCR, one entry per CDR3 protein. The table shows about 62,000 distinct CDR3 sequences, with more than 4% occurring only once. The specimen was PBMCs. The origin of the receptors is a woman between 45 and 60 years old with multiple sclerosis. Each CDR3 is given with its conserved first and last residue. Each record gives: D gene, clone size, V gene, J gene, CDR3 DNA, CDR3 protein. The D gene is left open where the match is weak. Expanded clones get a size class; other rows say once, few or many, or leave the size out.

D gene: TRBD1; clone size: many; V gene: TRBV20-1; J gene: TRBJ1-2; CDR3 DNA: TGCAGTGCTAGCCACAGGGGTTATATCTATGGCTACACCTTC; CDR3 protein: CSASHRGYIYGYTF
D gene: -; clone size: few; V gene: TRBV11-2; J gene: TRBJ2-2; CDR3 DNA: TGTGCCAGCAGCATGGCACAGACGAACACCGGGGAGCCGTTTTTT; CDR3 protein: CASSMAQTNTGEPFF
D gene: -; clone size: many; V gene: TRBV7-2; J gene: TRBJ2-3; CDR3 DNA: TGTGCCAGCAGCTCCTCGCTGAGAAGGGGGGGGGCGAGCACAGATACGCAGTATTTT; CDR3 protein: CASSSSLRRGGASTDTQYF
D gene: TRBD1; clone size: many; V gene: TRBV12-3/TRBV12-4; J gene: TRBJ2-2; CDR3 DNA: TGTGCCAGCAACATAATGGGACAGATGAACACCGGGGAGCTGTTTTTT; CDR3 protein: CASNIMGQMNTGELFF
D gene: -; clone size: many; V gene: TRBV2; J gene: TRBJ1-1; CDR3 DNA: TGTGCCAGCACCCTAGGGGGGGGGCGAGGGACTGAAGCTTTCTTT; CDR3 protein: CASTLGGGRGTEAFF
D gene: -; clone size: many; V gene: TRBV2; J gene: TRBJ2-3; CDR3 DNA: TGTGCCAGCAGTGATGACATTACGCAGTATTTT; CDR3 protein: CASSDDITQYF
D gene: -; clone size: -; V gene: TRBV7-9; J gene: TRBJ1-1; CDR3 DNA: TGTGCCAGCAACTTGAGCGGAAGCACTGAAGCTTTCTTT; CDR3 protein: CASNLSGSTEAFF
D gene: -; clone size: many; V gene: TRBV20-1; J gene: TRBJ2-1; CDR3 DNA: TGCAGTGCTAAGCGAATTAGCAATGAGCAGTTCTTC; CDR3 protein: CSAKRISNEQFF
D gene: TRBD1; clone size: many; V gene: TRBV7-9; J gene: TRBJ1-6; CDR3 DNA: TGTGCCAGCAGCCCGGGACAGTCCCAAACCCTCCACTTT; CDR3 protein: CASSPGQSQTLHF
D gene: -; clone size: few; V gene: TRBV6-6; J gene: TRBJ1-5; CDR3 DNA: TGTGCCAGCAGTTATAGCACAGATAGTAATCAGCCCCAGAATTTT; CDR3 protein: CASSYSTDSNQPQNF
D gene: -; clone size: many; V gene: TRBV27; J gene: TRBJ1-2; CDR3 DNA: TGTGCCAGCAGTCCTTGGGGCTATGGCTACACCTTC; CDR3 protein: CASSPWGYGYTF
D gene: -; clone size: many; V gene: TRBV5-6; J gene: TRBJ1-4; CDR3 DNA: TGTGCCAGCAGTAAGGGGCGGACTAATGAAAAACTGTTTTTT; CDR3 protein: CASSKGRTNEKLFF
D gene: -; clone size: many; V gene: TRBV7-7; J gene: TRBJ2-5; CDR3 DNA: TGTGCTAGCAGCCAGCAGTACGCGACGACGGAGACCCAGTACTTC; CDR3 protein: CASSQQYATTETQYF
D gene: TRBD1; clone size: many; V gene: TRBV6-1; J gene: TRBJ1-1; CDR3 DNA: TGTGCCAGCAGTGAAGCTTTGACAGGGGGCGCCGGGGAAGCTTTCTTT; CDR3 protein: CASSEALTGGAGEAFF
D gene: -; clone size: -; V gene: TRBV20-1; J gene: TRBJ1-4; CDR3 DNA: TGCAGTGCTAGAGATCCGATAGGGCGGGAAAAACTGTTTTTT; CDR3 protein: CSARDPIGREKLFF
D gene: -; clone size: many; V gene: TRBV2; J gene: TRBJ1-4; CDR3 DNA: TGTGCCAGCAGGCCGACCGAGGGGTGGGAAAAACTGTTTTTT; CDR3 protein: CASRPTEGWEKLFF
D gene: TRBD1; clone size: many; V gene: TRBV20-1; J gene: TRBJ1-2; CDR3 DNA: TGCAGTGCTACCGGGACAGGGCGCAATGGCTACACCTTC; CDR3 protein: CSATGTGRNGYTF
D gene: TRBD2; clone size: once; V gene: TRBV7-2; J gene: TRBJ2-1; CDR3 DNA: TGTGCCAGCAGCTCCCTAGCGGGGGGGCATCCTGAGCAGTTCTTC; CDR3 protein: CASSSLAGGHPEQFF
D gene: -; clone size: -; V gene: TRBV7-6; J gene: TRBJ2-7; CDR3 DNA: TGTGCCAGCAGCTTAAGACGTAATAACCACGAGCAGTACTTC; CDR3 protein: CASSLRRNNHEQYF
D gene: TRBD2; clone size: many; V gene: TRBV24-1; J gene: TRBJ2-2; CDR3 DNA: TGTGCCACCAGTGACCCGGGGGGGACGAACACCGGGGAGCTGTTTTTT; CDR3 protein: CATSDPGGTNTGELFF
D gene: -; clone size: many; V gene: TRBV10-3; J gene: TRBJ1-2; CDR3 DNA: TGTGCCATCAGTTCGGAAGGCTATGGCTACACCTTC; CDR3 protein: CAISSEGYGYTF
D gene: TRBD1; clone size: many; V gene: TRBV7-3; J gene: TRBJ2-4; CDR3 DNA: TGTGCCAGCAGCCTAAATCGTGGACAGGCCACCCACTTC; CDR3 protein: CASSLNRGQATHF
D gene: -; clone size: many; V gene: TRBV5-6; J gene: TRBJ1-1; CDR3 DNA: TGTGCCAGCAGCTTGTCCGGTTACACTGAAGCTTTCTTT; CDR3 protein: CASSLSGYTEAFF
D gene: -; clone size: many; V gene: TRBV7-2; J gene: TRBJ2-2; CDR3 DNA: TGTGCCAGCAGCCCGCAAGATACCGGGGAGCTGTTTTTT; CDR3 protein: CASSPQDTGELFF
D gene: -; clone size: many; V gene: TRBV5-1; J gene: TRBJ2-7; CDR3 DNA: TGCGCCAGCCGGTCAGGGGTCCCTGTATCCGAGCAGTACTTC; CDR3 protein: CASRSGVPVSEQYF
D gene: -; clone size: many; V gene: TRBV5-1; J gene: TRBJ2-1; CDR3 DNA: TGCGCCAGCAGCTTGGCATCCTCCAGTGAGCAGTTCTTC; CDR3 protein: CASSLASSSEQFF